This TCR beta chain was identified during a study of T-cell memory formation after mild COVID-19. Study-level information: The two donors had largely donor-specific TCR clusters.

This clonotype was found a few times. Its antigen remains unidentified. TCRdb ran MiXCR on the 5' RACE reads and lists one entry per CDR3 protein. The sample holds around 300,000 distinct CDR3 sequences, less than 9.5% seen once. CDR1 is SEHNR, CDR2 FQNEAQ, per germline (reference sequence). CDR3 length: 15 residues. V lost 3 bases to trimming and J lost 7 bases; unmatched junction nucleotides: 8. General study points: A subset of responding clones appeared in pre-infection memory, suggesting cross-reactive memory joined. Nothing showed for sure that second-wave clones peaking on day 37 were SARS-CoV-2 specific. Later expanders leaned CD4+, whereas day 15 to 85 contracting clones were balanced CD4/CD8.

Input material: PBMCs or a T cell subset sorted from them (not recorded which). This receptor was taken from a man between 18 and 29 years old who had mild COVID-19 (a few samples of this study predate the infection). Cell type and time point are not known. The chain recombines TRBV7-9 with TRBJ2-1; 8 bases align to TRBD1. The CDR3 DNA reads as TGTGCCAGCAGCTTTCAGGGGGCGCGAGTGAATGAGCAGTTCTTC. It codes for CASSFQGARVNEQFF.